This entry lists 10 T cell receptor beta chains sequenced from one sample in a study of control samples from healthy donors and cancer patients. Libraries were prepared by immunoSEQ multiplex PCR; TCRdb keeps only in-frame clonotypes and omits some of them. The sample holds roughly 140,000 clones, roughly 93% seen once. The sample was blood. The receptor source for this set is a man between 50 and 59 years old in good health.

CDR3 sequence (DNA): TGCGCCAGCAGCCAACGGACAGGGGGGCAAGAGACCCAGTACTTC. It is translated as CASSQRTGGQETQYF. The V gene is TRBV4-1, the J gene TRBJ2-5; 10 bases match TRBD1. Germline CDR1 reads MGHRA; CDR2 reads YSYEKL. After removal of 2 bases from V and 2 bases from J, the junction contained 2 bases not matched to a gene. The CDR3 length is 15 residues.

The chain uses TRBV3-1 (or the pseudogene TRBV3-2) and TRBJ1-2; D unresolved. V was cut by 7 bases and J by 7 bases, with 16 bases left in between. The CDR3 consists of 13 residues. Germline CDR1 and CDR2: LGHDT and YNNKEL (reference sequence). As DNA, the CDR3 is TGTGCCAGCAAGGGTCACTCCAGCGGTGGCTACACCTTC. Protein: CASKGHSSGGYTF.

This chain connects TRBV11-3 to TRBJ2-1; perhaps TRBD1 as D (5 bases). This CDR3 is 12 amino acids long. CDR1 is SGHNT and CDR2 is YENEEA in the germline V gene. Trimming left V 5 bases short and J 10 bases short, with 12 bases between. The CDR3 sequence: CASSRDSSEQFF. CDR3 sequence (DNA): TGTGCCAGCAGCCGAGACAGTTCCGAGCAGTTCTTC.

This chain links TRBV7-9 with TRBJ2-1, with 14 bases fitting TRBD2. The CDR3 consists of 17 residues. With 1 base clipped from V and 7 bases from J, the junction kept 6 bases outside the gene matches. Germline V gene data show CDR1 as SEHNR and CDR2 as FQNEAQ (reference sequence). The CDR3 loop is CASSLGTSGRRGNEQFF. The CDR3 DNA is TGTGCCAGCAGCTTAGGGACTAGCGGGAGGCGGGGGAATGAGCAGTTCTTC.

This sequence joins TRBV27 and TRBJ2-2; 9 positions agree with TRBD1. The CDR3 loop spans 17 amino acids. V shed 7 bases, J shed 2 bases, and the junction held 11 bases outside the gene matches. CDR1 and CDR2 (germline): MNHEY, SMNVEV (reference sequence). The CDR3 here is CASNVLRGQGNTGELFF. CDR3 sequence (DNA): TGTGCCAGCAACGTTTTAAGGGGACAGGGTAACACCGGGGAGCTGTTTTTT.

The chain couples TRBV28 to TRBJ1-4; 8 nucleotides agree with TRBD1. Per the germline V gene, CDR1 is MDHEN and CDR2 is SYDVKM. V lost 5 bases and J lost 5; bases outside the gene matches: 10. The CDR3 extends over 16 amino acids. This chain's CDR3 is CASSPGQGLPNEKLFF. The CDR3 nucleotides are TGTGCCAGCAGTCCAGGACAGGGCCTCCCGAATGAAAAACTGTTTTTT.

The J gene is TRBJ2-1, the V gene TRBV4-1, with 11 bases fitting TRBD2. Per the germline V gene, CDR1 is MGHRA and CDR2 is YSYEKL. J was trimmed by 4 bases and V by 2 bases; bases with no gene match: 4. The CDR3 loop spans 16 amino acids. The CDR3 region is CASSQPSGRLYNEQFF. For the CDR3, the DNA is TGCGCCAGCAGCCAACCTAGCGGGAGGTTATACAATGAGCAGTTCTTC.

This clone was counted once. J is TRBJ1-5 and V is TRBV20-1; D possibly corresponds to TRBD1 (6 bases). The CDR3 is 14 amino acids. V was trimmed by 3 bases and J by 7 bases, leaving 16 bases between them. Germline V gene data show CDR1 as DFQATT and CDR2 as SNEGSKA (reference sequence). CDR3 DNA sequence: TGCAGTGCTAGTCTCCGGGGGCGAAGGCAGCCCCAGCATTTT. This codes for CSASLRGRRQPQHF.

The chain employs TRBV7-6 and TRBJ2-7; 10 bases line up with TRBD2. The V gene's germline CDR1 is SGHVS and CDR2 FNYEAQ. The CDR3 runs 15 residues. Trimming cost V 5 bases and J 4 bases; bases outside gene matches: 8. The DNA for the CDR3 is TGTGCCAGCAGCCAAAGACTAGCGGGTATTTACGAGCAGTACTTC. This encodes CASSQRLAGIYEQYF.

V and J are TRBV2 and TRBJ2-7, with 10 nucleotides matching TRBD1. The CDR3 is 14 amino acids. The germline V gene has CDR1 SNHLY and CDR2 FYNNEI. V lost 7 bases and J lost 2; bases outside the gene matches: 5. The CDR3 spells CASTTGTGAYEQYF. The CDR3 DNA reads TGTGCCAGCACCACCGGGACAGGGGCCTACGAGCAGTACTTC.